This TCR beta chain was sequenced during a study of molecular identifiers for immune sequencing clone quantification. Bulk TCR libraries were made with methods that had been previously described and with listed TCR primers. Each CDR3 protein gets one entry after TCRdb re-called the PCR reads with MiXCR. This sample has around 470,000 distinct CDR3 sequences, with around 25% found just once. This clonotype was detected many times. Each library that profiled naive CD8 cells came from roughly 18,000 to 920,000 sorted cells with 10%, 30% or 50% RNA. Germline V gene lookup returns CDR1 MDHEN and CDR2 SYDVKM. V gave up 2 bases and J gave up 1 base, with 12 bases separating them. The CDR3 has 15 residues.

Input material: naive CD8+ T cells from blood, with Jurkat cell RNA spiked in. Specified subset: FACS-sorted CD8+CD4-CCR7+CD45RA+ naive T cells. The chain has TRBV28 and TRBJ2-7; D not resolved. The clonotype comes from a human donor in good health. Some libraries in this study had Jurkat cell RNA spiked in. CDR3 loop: CASSLRPGPSYEQYF. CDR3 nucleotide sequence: TGTGCCAGCAGTTTACGCCCCGGCCCGTCCTACGAGCAGTACTTC.